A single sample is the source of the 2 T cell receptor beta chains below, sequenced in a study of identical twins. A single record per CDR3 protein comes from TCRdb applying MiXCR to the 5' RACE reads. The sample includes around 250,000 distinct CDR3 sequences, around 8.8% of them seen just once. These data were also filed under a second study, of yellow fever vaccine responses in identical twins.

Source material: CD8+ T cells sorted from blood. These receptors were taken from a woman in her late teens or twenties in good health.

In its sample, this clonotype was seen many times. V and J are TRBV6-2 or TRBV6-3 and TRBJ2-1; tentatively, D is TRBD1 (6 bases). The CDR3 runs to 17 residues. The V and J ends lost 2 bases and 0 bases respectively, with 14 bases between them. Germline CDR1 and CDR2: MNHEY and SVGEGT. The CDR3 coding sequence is TGTGCCAGCAGTTACCCTGACAGGCCCCCCTCCTACAATGAGCAGTTCTTC. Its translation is CASSYPDRPPSYNEQFF.

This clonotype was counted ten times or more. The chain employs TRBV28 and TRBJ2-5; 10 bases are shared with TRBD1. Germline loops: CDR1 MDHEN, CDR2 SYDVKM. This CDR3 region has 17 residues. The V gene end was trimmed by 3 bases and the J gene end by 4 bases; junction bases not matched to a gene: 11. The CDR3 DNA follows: TGTGCCAGCAGTTTGACGGGACAGGGGTTATTCGCAGAGACCCAGTACTTC. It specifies CASSLTGQGLFAETQYF.